This TCR beta chain was retrieved from a study of T cells in Graves' hyperthyroidism and ophthalmopathy. Template material for amplifying TCR beta CDR3 regions consisted of RNA transcripts. First-round RT-PCR of the TCR CDR3 relied on the HTBI primer set. TCRdb ran MiXCR on the multiplex PCR reads and lists one entry per CDR3 protein. The repertoire has hundreds of thousands of distinct CDR3 sequences, approximately 14% of them found once; the top ten carry approximately 12%. V lost 2 bases to trimming and J lost 6 bases; unmatched junction nucleotides: 8. CDR1 and CDR2 (germline): DFQATT, SNEGSKA (reference sequence). This CDR3 is built from 15 residues. Only a few counts were recorded for this clonotype. This may arise from a read error, as a much more abundant clone is one base away.

The receptor was derived from a woman aged 50 to 60 with Graves' ophthalmopathy. This chain links TRBV20-1 with TRBJ2-1; the match to TRBD2 covers 9 bases. Sample: blood. This chain's CDR3 is CSARPGLAPLNEQFF. CDR3 bases: TGCAGTGCTAGACCGGGACTAGCACCTCTCAATGAGCAGTTCTTC.